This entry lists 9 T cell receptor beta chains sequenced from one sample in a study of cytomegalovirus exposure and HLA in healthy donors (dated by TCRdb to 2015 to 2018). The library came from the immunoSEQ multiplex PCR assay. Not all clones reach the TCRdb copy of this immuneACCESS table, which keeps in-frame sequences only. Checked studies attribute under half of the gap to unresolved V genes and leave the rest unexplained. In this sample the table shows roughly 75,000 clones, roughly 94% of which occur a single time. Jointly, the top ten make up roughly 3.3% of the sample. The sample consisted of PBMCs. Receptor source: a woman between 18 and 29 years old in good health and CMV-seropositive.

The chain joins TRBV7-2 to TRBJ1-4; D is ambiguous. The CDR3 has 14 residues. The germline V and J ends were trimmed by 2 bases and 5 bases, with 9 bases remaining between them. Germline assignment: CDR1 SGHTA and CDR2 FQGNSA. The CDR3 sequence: CASSLNGGNEKLFF. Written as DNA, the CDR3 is TGTGCCAGCAGCTTAAACGGCGGAAATGAAAAACTGTTTTTT.

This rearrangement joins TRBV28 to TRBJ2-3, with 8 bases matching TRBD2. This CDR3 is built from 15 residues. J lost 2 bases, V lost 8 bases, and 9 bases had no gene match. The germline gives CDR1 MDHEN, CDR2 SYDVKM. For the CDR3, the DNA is TGTGCCAGCTCCACCGGGGGGGGCGACACAGATACGCAGTATTTT. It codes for CASSTGGGDTDTQYF. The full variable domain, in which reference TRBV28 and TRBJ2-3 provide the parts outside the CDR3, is DVKVTQSSRYLVKRTGEKVFLECVQDMDHENMFWYRQDPGLGLRLIYFSYDVKMKEKGDIPEGYSVSREKKERFSLILESASTNQTSMYLCASSTGGGDTDTQYFGPGTRLTVL.

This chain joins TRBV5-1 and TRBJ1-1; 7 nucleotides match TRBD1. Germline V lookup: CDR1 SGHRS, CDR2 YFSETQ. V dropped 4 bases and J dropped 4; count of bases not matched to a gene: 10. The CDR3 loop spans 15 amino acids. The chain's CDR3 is CASSPNKAGGTEAFF. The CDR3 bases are TGCGCCAGCAGCCCCAATAAGGCAGGGGGCACTGAAGCTTTCTTT.

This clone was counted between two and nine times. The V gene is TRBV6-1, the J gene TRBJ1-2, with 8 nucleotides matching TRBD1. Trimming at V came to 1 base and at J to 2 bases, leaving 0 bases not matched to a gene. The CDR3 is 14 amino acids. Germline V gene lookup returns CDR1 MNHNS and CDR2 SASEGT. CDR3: CASSEGDRNYGYTF. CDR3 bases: TGTGCCAGCAGTGAAGGGGACAGGAACTATGGCTACACCTTC.

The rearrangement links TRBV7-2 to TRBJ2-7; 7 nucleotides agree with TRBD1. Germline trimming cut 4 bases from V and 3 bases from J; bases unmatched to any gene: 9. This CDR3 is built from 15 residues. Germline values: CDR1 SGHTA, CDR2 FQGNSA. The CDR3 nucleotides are TGTGCCAGCAGCTCCCGGGACAGAGCTCTCTACGAGCAGTACTTC. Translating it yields CASSSRDRALYEQYF.

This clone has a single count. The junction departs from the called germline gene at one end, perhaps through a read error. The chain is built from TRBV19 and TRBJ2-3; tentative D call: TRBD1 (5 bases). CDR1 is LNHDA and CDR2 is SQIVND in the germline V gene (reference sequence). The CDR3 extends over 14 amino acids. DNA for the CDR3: TGTGCCAGTAGTATGGGGCAGACGACAGCTACGCAGTATTTT. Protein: CASSMGQTTATQYF.

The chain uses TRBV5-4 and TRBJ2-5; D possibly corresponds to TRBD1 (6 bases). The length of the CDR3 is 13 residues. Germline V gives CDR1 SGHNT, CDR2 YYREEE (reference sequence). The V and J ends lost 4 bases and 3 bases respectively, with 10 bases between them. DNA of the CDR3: TGTGCCAGCAGCATAGGACAGAAAGAGACCCAGTACTTC. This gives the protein CASSIGQKETQYF.

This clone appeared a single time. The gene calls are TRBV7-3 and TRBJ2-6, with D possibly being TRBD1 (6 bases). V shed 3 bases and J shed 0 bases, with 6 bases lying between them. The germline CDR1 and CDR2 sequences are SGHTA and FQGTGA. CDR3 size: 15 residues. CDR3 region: CASSFRGSGANVLTF. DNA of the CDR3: TGTGCCAGCAGCTTCAGGGGCTCTGGGGCCAACGTCCTGACTTTC.

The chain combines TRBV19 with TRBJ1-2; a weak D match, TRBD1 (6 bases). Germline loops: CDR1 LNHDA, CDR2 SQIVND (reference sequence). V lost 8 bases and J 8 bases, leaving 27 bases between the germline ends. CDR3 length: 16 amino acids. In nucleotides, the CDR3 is TGTGCCAGTTCACGCGCCGGACAGCCGATTGACCGGGGCTACACCTTC. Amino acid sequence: CASSRAGQPIDRGYTF. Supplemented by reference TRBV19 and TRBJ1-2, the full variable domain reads DGGITQSPKYLFRKEGQNVTLSCEQNLNHDAMYWYRQDPGQGLRLIYYSQIVNDFQKGDIAEGYSVSREKKESFPLTVTSAQKNPTAFYLCASSRAGQPIDRGYTFGSGTRLTVV.